This TCR beta chain appears in the sequencing data of a study of blood T cell repertoires in COVID-19. Study-wide context: Italy, Spain and the United States were the sources of the convalescent and acute COVID-19 samples.

People in the exposed group encountered a COVID-19 case within 2 weeks before entering the study. Per the authors' pipeline: How many nucleated cells were present was estimated from reference gene primer amplification. This table comes from immunoSEQ multiplex PCR, and its TCRdb copy is limited to in-frame clones, with some not included. V and J calls plus clone size are reproduced from that table; the DNA served to infer D and trimming. The repertoire consists of roughly 260,000 clones, with about four fifths occurring once and the leading ten covering around 3.5%. Looked up from germline, CDR1 is SGHRS and CDR2 is YFSETQ. There are 17 residues in the CDR3. With V trimmed by 4 bases and J by 8 bases, 18 bases remained unmatched.

Input material: PBMCs or T cells enriched from blood (not recorded which). This chain uses TRBV5-1 with TRBJ1-2, with 9 bases identical to TRBD1. The sequence derives from a woman aged 40 to 49 who had been exposed to COVID-19. Written as DNA, the CDR3 is TGCGCCAGCAGCCCAACGACAGGGGGACTCCCAGGTTTGGGCTACACCTTC. Amino acids: CASSPTTGGLPGLGYTF.